The clone carrying this T cell receptor (beta chain) was detected ten times or more. The data were taken from a study of T cells in Graves' hyperthyroidism and ophthalmopathy. This CDR3 spans 14 amino acids. Germline CDR1 is DFQATT and CDR2 is SNEGSKA (reference sequence). The V gene end was trimmed by 6 bases and the J gene end by 3 bases; junction bases not matched to a gene: 10. Using RNA transcripts as the source, TCR beta CDR3 regions were amplified. RT-PCR in the first round (using the HTBI primer set) targeted the TCR CDR3. TCRdb used MiXCR to reprocess the multiplex PCR reads, holding one entry per CDR3 protein. The sample carries 380,000 or so distinct CDR3 sequences, approximately 19% recorded once.

This chain links TRBV20-1 with TRBJ2-7; 8 positions match TRBD2. Sequencing was performed on blood. The source is a woman between 18 and 29 years old with Graves' hyperthyroidism. The CDR3: CSALASGGFYEQYF. CDR3 sequence (DNA): TGCAGTGCCCTCGCCAGCGGGGGATTCTACGAGCAGTACTTC.